This T cell receptor (beta chain) was retrieved from a study of T cells after yellow fever vaccination. Study background: Where fractions had low cell numbers, libraries were prepared from them with the SMART-Seq v4 Ultra Low Input RNA kit.

This clonotype was found many times. In germline, CDR1 is GTSNPN, CDR2 SVGIG (reference sequence). V was pared by 2 bases and J by 0 bases, with 11 bases between. The CDR3 runs to 15 residues. TCR cDNA, made by 5'RACE template switching, carried an added universal primer site and UMIs. TCRdb ran MiXCR on the 5' RACE reads and lists one entry per CDR3 protein. Here the sample spans 200,000 to 250,000 distinct CDR3 sequences, 3% to 4% being singletons. The clonotype originates from a young man who received the YFV17D yellow fever vaccine. The chain joins TRBV30 to TRBJ2-1; D is unclear. Here the sequenced sample was CD4+ T cells sorted from PBMCs, taken 10 days after the yellow fever booster vaccination. This CDR3 reads CAWSQPYSSYNEQFF. The CDR3 nucleotides read TGTGCCTGGAGTCAACCTTATAGCTCCTACAATGAGCAGTTCTTC.